The 5 T cell receptor beta chains reported below all come from one sample, sequenced in a study of blood T cells in healthy people across ages. A J-beta primer mix and a sample-barcoded 5' primer were used in a second PCR of about 7 to 12 cycles. Each CDR3 protein gets one entry after TCRdb re-called the 5' RACE reads with MiXCR. The sample has under 2,000,000 distinct CDR3 sequences; approximately 50% are singletons. What was sequenced was blood. The receptors shown here come from a woman in her thirties or forties in good health.

This clonotype was picked up a small number of times. The chain employs TRBV20-1 and TRBJ2-1, with a tentative D call TRBD1 (6 bases). CDR3 length: 12 residues. V was clipped by 1 base and J by 7 bases, with 8 bases between them. CDR1 is DFQATT, CDR2 SNEGSKA, per germline (reference sequence). The CDR3 loop is CSARARGNEQFF. CDR3 nucleotide sequence: TGCAGTGCTAGAGCCAGGGGAAATGAGCAGTTCTTC.

The rearrangement links TRBV20-1 to TRBJ2-7; 7 bases agree with TRBD1. CDR1 is DFQATT, CDR2 SNEGSKA, per germline (reference sequence). The junction had 11 bases not matched to a gene; V was cut back by 8 bases and J by 4 bases. CDR3 length: 13 residues. CDR3 protein: CSPIGRGQYEQYF. DNA of the CDR3: TGCAGTCCTATCGGAAGGGGGCAGTACGAGCAGTACTTC.

This clonotype was seen a handful of times. The chain is built from TRBV29-1 and TRBJ2-5; D uncertain. The CDR3 totals 12 residues. V lost 2 bases and J 4 bases, leaving 8 bases between the germline ends. Germline CDR1 SQVTM, CDR2 ANQGSEA. As DNA, the CDR3 is TGCAGCGTTGAATACTCCGGAGAGACCCAGTACTTC. This gives the protein CSVEYSGETQYF.

This clonotype was picked up a small number of times. The chain is built from TRBV12-3 or TRBV12-4 and TRBJ2-3, with D tentatively TRBD1 (5 bases). Trimming removed 6 bases at V and 4 bases at J, with 11 bases between. The CDR3 covers 13 residues. The CDR3 reads CASSLDISDTQYF. The CDR3 DNA follows: TGTGCCAGCAGCCTGGACATTTCAGATACGCAGTATTTT.

V gene TRBV6-5 combines with J gene TRBJ2-7; 8 bases line up with TRBD2. The CDR3 sequence is 15 residues long. V dropped 0 bases and J dropped 7; count of bases not matched to a gene: 8. Germline CDR1 and CDR2: MNHEY and SVGAGI. For the CDR3, the DNA is TGTGCCAGCAGTTACTCATCAGCGGGGGATAATGAGCAGTACTTC. Translating it yields CASSYSSAGDNEQYF.